This T cell receptor (beta chain) was retrieved from a study of blood T cell repertoires in COVID-19. Overall study: There were acute and convalescent COVID-19 samples, and they came from the United States, Italy and Spain. The cDNA or gDNA used as material had been derived from T cells, B-cell-depleted T cells, or PBMCs.

The CDR3 contains 17 residues. As originally analysed: Estimation of nucleated cell counts relied on the amplification of reference gene primers. TCRdb keeps only in-frame clones here, not all; method: immunoSEQ multiplex PCR. V and J calls and clone size are given by that table; D and trimming were obtained from the DNA. The sample yields 150,000 to 200,000 clones, roughly 82% seen once. A few counts support this clone. This chain joins TRBV21-1 and TRBJ1-2; the D call TRBD1 from the table was never checked on the DNA. TRBV21-1 is a recognized pseudogene. The TCR comes from a woman aged 60 to 75 with COVID-19, enrolled during active disease. The sample taken for sequencing was peripheral blood. CDR3 nucleotide sequence: TGTGCCAGCAGCAAAAGCCTTAATGACAGGGGGCAACATGGCTACACCTTC. It codes for CASSKSLNDRGQHGYTF.